This entry lists 23 T cell receptor beta chains sequenced from one sample in a study of response to subunit inactivated influenza vaccine. TCRdb analysed the RT-PCR reads with MiXCR anew, one entry per CDR3 protein. The sample has 650,000 to 850,000 distinct CDR3 sequences, over 11% seen once. Specimen: PBMCs from blood, collected 14 to 15 days before vaccination. Receptors were obtained from a man aged 45-60 years who received an inactivated influenza vaccine.

A few counts support this clonotype. The chain has TRBV18 and TRBJ2-1; D unresolved. Per the germline V gene, CDR1 is KGHSH and CDR2 is LQKENI. The ends were cut back, 4 bases at V and 4 bases at J, with 11 bases in the middle. The CDR3 contains 14 residues. This chain's CDR3 is CASSLRSAYNEQFF. CDR3 DNA sequence: TGTGCCAGCTCACTTCGGAGCGCATACAATGAGCAGTTCTTC.

The chain joins TRBV11-1 to TRBJ2-5, with D perhaps TRBD2 (7 bases). The CDR3 sequence is 15 residues long. The germline gives CDR1 SGHAT, CDR2 FQDESV (reference sequence). Between the trimmed V and J ends, which lost 3 bases and 4 bases, there was a span of 15 bases. The CDR3 DNA follows: TGTGCCAGCAGCTTCGTCGGGGGGCTAGCAGAGACCCAGTACTTC. Encoded protein: CASSFVGGLAETQYF. Combining the CDR3 with reference TRBV11-1 and TRBJ2-5 gives the whole variable domain EAEVAQSPRYKITEKSQAVAFWCDPISGHATLYWYRQILGQGPELLVQFQDESVVDDSQLPKDRFSAERLKGVDSTLKIQPAELGDSAMYLCASSFVGGLAETQYFGPGTRLLVL.

This clonotype has just a few counts. This sequence joins TRBV10-3 and TRBJ1-2; D might be TRBD1 (5 bases). Trimming removed 6 bases at V and 3 bases at J, with 14 bases between. From germline, CDR1 is ENHRY and CDR2 SYGVKD. The CDR3 is 14 residues long. This CDR3 reads CAIRASGGDYGYTF. The CDR3 DNA sequence: TGTGCCATCAGGGCCAGCGGGGGTGACTATGGCTACACCTTC.

V and J are TRBV6-5 and TRBJ2-7; 8 bases line up with TRBD1. This CDR3 is built from 15 residues. Germline assignment: CDR1 MNHEY and CDR2 SVGAGI. V trimming: 2 bases; J trimming: 6 bases; junction bases outside the gene matches: 9. CDR3 protein: CASSYTRTGRGEQYF. CDR3 sequence (DNA): TGTGCCAGCAGTTACACGCGGACAGGGCGGGGCGAGCAGTACTTC.

The chain carries TRBV15 and TRBJ1-4; D uncertain. Trimming cost V 2 bases and J 0 bases, with 7 bases left between them. From germline, CDR1 is LNHNV and CDR2 YYDKDF (reference sequence). The CDR3 runs 15 residues. CDR3 amino acids: CATSRLGATNEKLFF. CDR3 in DNA: TGTGCCACCAGCAGATTAGGAGCAACTAATGAAAAACTGTTTTTT.

In this sample, this clonotype turned up a few times. The junction does not match germline at one end; this may be a read error. This chain connects TRBV6-1 to TRBJ1-5; D possibly corresponds to TRBD1 (6 bases). CDR1 and CDR2 (germline): MNHNS, SASEGT. The CDR3 spans 14 residues. CDR3 residues: CASTEGQSNQPQHF. CDR3 nucleotides: TGTGCCAGCACTGAAGGACAGAGCAATCAGCCCCAGCATTTT.

This clonotype was counted a few times. The gene calls are TRBV30 and TRBJ2-7; 11 positions agree with TRBD2. V shed 3 bases and J 6 bases; nucleotides not matched to a gene: 4. The germline V gene encodes CDR1 GTSNPN and CDR2 SVGIG (reference sequence). The CDR3 totals 13 residues. CDR3 loop: CAWRGLAGGEQYF. Here the CDR3 DNA reads TGTGCCTGGAGGGGGCTAGCGGGAGGCGAGCAGTACTTC. The full variable domain, its missing parts supplied by reference TRBV30 and TRBJ2-7, is SQTIHQWPATLVQPVGSPLSLECTVEGTSNPNLYWYRQAAGRGLQLLFYSVGIGQISSEVPQNLSASRPQDRQFILSSKKLLLSDSGFYLCAWRGLAGGEQYFGPGTRLTVT.

The V gene is TRBV6-2 or TRBV6-3, the J gene TRBJ2-3, with TRBD1 identical over 9 bases. Germline values: CDR1 MNHEY, CDR2 SVGEGT. There are 17 residues in the CDR3. V trimming: 8 bases; J trimming: 2 bases; junction bases outside the gene matches: 14. CDR3: CASVFPRDRGDTDTQYF. In DNA form, the CDR3 reads TGTGCCAGCGTTTTCCCCAGAGACAGGGGGGACACAGATACGCAGTATTTT.

This clonotype has a handful of counts. The V gene is TRBV30, the J gene TRBJ2-7; D uncertain. V lost 3 bases and J lost 2, with 14 bases in between. The CDR3 loop spans 14 amino acids. Germline V gene sequence: CDR1 GTSNPN, CDR2 SVGIG (reference sequence). CDR3 amino acids: CAWRIQQTTYEQYF. The CDR3, as DNA: TGTGCCTGGAGAATACAGCAAACCACCTACGAGCAGTACTTC.

The rearrangement uses TRBV19 and TRBJ2-7; D not certain. Deletions cut 3 bases from V and 4 bases from J, with 16 bases between. This CDR3 is built from 15 residues. From germline, CDR1 is LNHDA and CDR2 SQIVND (reference sequence). Here the CDR3 DNA reads TGTGCCAGTAGTATGGGCATTCAGCAACGTTACGAGCAGTACTTC. It translates to CASSMGIQQRYEQYF.

This clonotype was detected a few times. J is TRBJ2-7 and V is TRBV7-6, with 7 bases matching TRBD1. The CDR3 is 17 residues long. Trimming at V came to 5 bases and at J to 0 bases, leaving 13 bases not matched to a gene. The germline CDR1 and CDR2 sequences are SGHVS and FNYEAQ. The CDR3 loop reads CASSRLPGQTSSYEQYF. The CDR3 region has the DNA TGTGCCAGCAGCCGACTACCGGGACAGACATCCTCCTACGAGCAGTACTTC.

This clonotype came up a few times. The chain carries TRBV7-9 and TRBJ2-1, with a weak D call TRBD1 (5 bases). Germline-derived CDR1 and CDR2 are SEHNR and FQNEAQ (reference sequence). Trimming shortened V by 5 bases and J by 2 bases, and 13 bases separated the two germline ends. The CDR3 runs to 15 residues. The CDR3 DNA reads as TGTGCCAGCAGCACAGCAATAGGGGCCTACAATGAGCAGTTCTTC. Protein: CASSTAIGAYNEQFF.

This clonotype was observed a few times. V gene TRBV7-8 combines with J gene TRBJ2-2, with TRBD2 matching over 11 bases. The CDR3 is 16 residues long. Per the germline V gene, CDR1 is SGHVS and CDR2 is FQNEAQ. V shed 5 bases and J 6 bases; nucleotides not matched to a gene: 8. The CDR3 is CASSETSGSFAGELFF. CDR3 nucleotides: TGTGCCAGCAGCGAAACTAGCGGGAGTTTTGCCGGGGAGCTGTTTTTT.

In this sample, this clonotype turned up many times. V is TRBV15 and J is TRBJ1-5; D is unresolved. The CDR3 consists of 12 residues. The germline V gene encodes CDR1 LNHNV and CDR2 YYDKDF (reference sequence). V lost 4 bases and J 5 bases, leaving 6 bases between the germline ends. This CDR3 is CATSIGDQPQHF. CDR3 DNA: TGTGCCACCAGCATCGGGGATCAGCCCCAGCATTTT.

The V call is TRBV7-6, the J call TRBJ2-1; 12 bases map to TRBD2. Per the germline V gene, CDR1 is SGHVS and CDR2 is FNYEAQ. J lost 13 bases, V lost 2 bases, and 6 bases had no gene match. The CDR3 spans 14 residues. CDR3 loop: CASSLSASGGDQFF. DNA of the CDR3: TGTGCCAGCAGCTTATCGGCTAGCGGGGGGGATCAGTTCTTC.

V usage is TRBV7-2 and J usage is TRBJ2-3; D is ambiguous. The germline V gene encodes CDR1 SGHTA and CDR2 FQGNSA. Trimming shortened V by 2 bases and J by 6 bases, and 9 bases separated the two germline ends. The CDR3 has 13 residues. The CDR3 region is CASSLSKSDTQYF. The CDR3 nucleotides are TGTGCCAGCAGCTTATCGAAGTCGGATACGCAGTATTTT. Using reference TRBV7-2 and TRBJ2-3 for the parts outside the CDR3, the full variable domain is GAGVSQSPSNKVTEKGKDVELRCDPISGHTALYWYRQSLGQGLEFLIYFQGNSAPDKSGLPSDRFSAERTGGSVSTLTIQRTQQEDSAVYLCASSLSKSDTQYFGPGTRLTVL.

The V call is TRBV11-2, the J call TRBJ2-7; D is perhaps TRBD1 (5 bases). Trimming left V 4 bases short and J 4 bases short, with 17 bases between. The germline V gene has CDR1 SGHAT and CDR2 FQNNGV. This CDR3 is built from 15 residues. CDR3 coding DNA: TGTGCCAGCAGCTCACCCATCGGACACCCATACGAGCAGTACTTC. It encodes CASSSPIGHPYEQYF.

This clonotype occurred a few times. This chain uses TRBV6-2 or TRBV6-3 with TRBJ2-1; TRBD2 matches 12 bases. The CDR3 has 20 amino acids. The germline CDR1 and CDR2 sequences are MNHEY and SVGEGT. V shed 0 bases, J shed 1 base, and the junction held 10 bases outside the gene matches. The CDR3 region has the DNA TGTGCCAGCAGTTACTCTGGACTAGCGGGGTCCCCCCGGTCCTACAATGAGCAGTTCTTC. It encodes CASSYSGLAGSPRSYNEQFF.

The V call is TRBV27, the J call TRBJ2-7; the D call may be TRBD1 or TRBD2 (5 bases each). The V end was cut by 3 bases, the J end by 2 bases, with 11 bases between. Germline V CDR1 and CDR2: MNHEY, SMNVEV (reference sequence). There are 14 residues in the CDR3. CDR3: CASSLGRQAYEQYF. Written as DNA, the CDR3 is TGTGCCAGCAGTTTGGGACGGCAAGCCTACGAGCAGTACTTC.

The V and J genes are TRBV4-2 and TRBJ2-6, with D perhaps matching TRBD2 (7 bases). The CDR3 loop spans 19 amino acids. The V and J ends lost 4 bases and 0 bases respectively, with 19 bases between them. Germline lookup yields CDR1 LGHNA and CDR2 YNFKEQ. The CDR3 region is CASSLPRGGKSSGANVLTF. In DNA, the CDR3 is TGTGCCAGCAGCCTCCCAAGGGGGGGGAAGAGCTCTGGGGCCAACGTCCTGACTTTC.

This clonotype was seen a few times. In DNA, the CDR3 is TGTGCCAGCAGCCCAGTAGCCAGGGGGCAAGAGACCCAGTACTTC. Translating it yields CASSPVARGQETQYF. This chain links TRBV7-8 with TRBJ2-5; 7 bases fit TRBD1. V dropped 5 bases and J dropped 2; count of bases not matched to a gene: 8. Germline CDR1 is SGHVS and CDR2 is FQNEAQ. The CDR3 runs to 15 residues.

A few counts support this clonotype. The CDR3 spells CASRGQGGTQYF. CDR3 nucleotide sequence: TGTGCCAGCAGGGGACAGGGAGGTACGCAGTATTTT. This chain connects TRBV6-2 or TRBV6-3 to TRBJ2-3; TRBD1 aligns across 9 bases. Germline V gives CDR1 MNHEY, CDR2 SVGEGT. The CDR3 consists of 12 residues. V dropped 6 bases and J dropped 8; count of bases not matched to a gene: 3.

This chain links TRBV5-1 with TRBJ2-1, with D perhaps TRBD1 (5 bases). Trimming shortened V by 4 bases and J by 15 bases, and 17 bases separated the two germline ends. The length of the CDR3 is 12 residues. Germline loops: CDR1 SGHRS, CDR2 YFSETQ. CDR3 bases: TGCGCCAGCAGCCTGTCAGCAGGGAAGGTGTTCTTC. Translating gives CASSLSAGKVFF.